These 22 T cell receptor beta chains came from one sample sequenced in a study of blood T cell repertoires in COVID-19. Data came from immunoSEQ multiplex PCR; TCRdb stores just in-frame clones and leaves some out. Here the sample spans roughly 220,000 clones, 84% being singletons. The sample comprised peripheral blood. The source is a man aged 25 to 45 with active or convalescent COVID-19.

The chain has TRBV4-1 and TRBJ1-2; 7 bases are shared with TRBD1. V lost 2 bases, J lost 6 bases, and 6 bases stayed unmatched. The CDR3 is 14 amino acids. CDR1 is MGHRA, CDR2 YSYEKL, per germline. The CDR3 DNA is TGCGCCAGCAGCCAACAGGGACAGCCGAATGGCTACACCTTC. As protein: CASSQQGQPNGYTF.

The CDR3 DNA follows: TGTGCCAGCAGTCGGACAAGTGAAGCTTTCTTT. Amino acids: CASSRTSEAFF. The rearrangement uses TRBV12-3 or TRBV12-4 and TRBJ1-1, with D possibly being TRBD1 (5 bases). The CDR3 is made up of 11 amino acids. Between the trimmed V and J ends, which lost 5 bases and 7 bases, there was a span of 8 bases.

The V and J genes are TRBV4-1 and TRBJ2-3; D uncertain. In germline, CDR1 is MGHRA, CDR2 YSYEKL. This CDR3 region has 17 residues. V was shortened by 0 bases and J by 0 bases, with 13 bases between the two germline ends. The CDR3 nucleotides are TGCGCCAGCAGCCAAGAGCAGACTGCCGCGAGCACAGATACGCAGTATTTT. The encoded protein is CASSQEQTAASTDTQYF.

As for this clone: At one end, the junction sequence differs from germline, possibly due to a read error. The V gene is TRBV28, the J gene TRBJ2-3; 7 bases line up with TRBD1. CDR3 length: 12 amino acids. CDR1 and CDR2 (germline): MDHEN, SYDVKM. The CDR3 nucleotides are TGTGCCTGCAGACAGGGATTAGATACGCAGTATTTT. Translating it yields CACRQGLDTQYF.

The rearrangement links TRBV7-9 to TRBJ1-5; D remains unclear. CDR3 length: 13 amino acids. Trimming stripped 1 base from V and 2 bases from J, with 3 bases between. Germline V gene data show CDR1 as SEHNR and CDR2 as FQNEAQ (reference sequence). CDR3 bases: TGTGCCAGCAGCTTAGTAGGCAATCAGCCCCAGCATTTT. Translation: CASSLVGNQPQHF.

The rearrangement uses TRBV13 and TRBJ1-4, with a possible D match to TRBD1 (5 bases). CDR1 is PRHDT and CDR2 is FYEKMQ in the germline V gene (reference sequence). V was trimmed by 4 bases and J by 8 bases, leaving 14 bases between them. CDR3 length equals 14 residues. In DNA, the CDR3 is TGTGCCAGCAGCTACGGGGGATTCGGGGAAAAACTGTTTTTT. This encodes CASSYGGFGEKLFF.

CDR3: CASSLASGTGVWSYTF. In DNA, the CDR3 is TGTGCCAGCAGCTTAGCGTCAGGGACAGGGGTTTGGAGCTACACCTTC. V gene TRBV7-9 combines with J gene TRBJ1-2; 10 nucleotides agree with TRBD1. V shed 0 bases and J 9 bases; nucleotides not matched to a gene: 10. CDR1 is SEHNR and CDR2 is FQNEAQ in the germline V gene (reference sequence). CDR3 length: 16 amino acids.

With regard to this clone: Other DNA sequences from this sample encode an identical CDR3 as well. This chain uses TRBV19 with TRBJ1-5; a weak D match, TRBD1 (5 bases). The CDR3 totals 14 residues. V was clipped by 3 bases and J by 4 bases, with 10 bases between them. Germline CDR1 LNHDA, CDR2 SQIVND (reference sequence). The CDR3 bases are TGTGCCAGTAGTATCACAGGTCCTAATCAGCCCCAGCATTTT. It yields the protein CASSITGPNQPQHF.

The chain recombines TRBV11-1 with TRBJ1-1; the D gene is possibly TRBD1 (5 bases). The CDR3 runs to 13 residues. V lost 5 bases, J lost 8 bases, and 15 bases lay in between. Germline CDR1 is SGHAT and CDR2 is FQDESV (reference sequence). CDR3 in amino acids: CASSLSTVQEAFF. CDR3 nucleotides: TGTGCCAGCAGCCTATCGACAGTACAAGAAGCTTTCTTT.

The chain is built from TRBV11-3 and TRBJ2-2; D unclear. CDR1 and CDR2 from the germline V gene are SGHNT and YENEEA. Trimming pared 5 bases from V and 5 bases from J, leaving 9 bases between. The CDR3 has 13 residues. In DNA, the CDR3 is TGTGCCAGCAGCCCCCCAGGTACCGGGGAGCTGTTTTTT. Translation: CASSPPGTGELFF.

The chain employs TRBV15 and TRBJ1-5; unclear D gene. Trimming removed 5 bases at V and 0 bases at J, with 14 bases between. This CDR3 comprises 16 residues. Germline CDR1 reads LNHNV; CDR2 reads YYDKDF (reference sequence). The CDR3 is CATSPENTYSNQPQHF. In DNA, the CDR3 is TGTGCCACCAGCCCCGAAAATACATATAGCAATCAGCCCCAGCATTTT.

This chain connects TRBV4-2 to TRBJ2-7; 13 bases are a match to TRBD2. The germline V gene has CDR1 LGHNA and CDR2 YNFKEQ. The CDR3 runs to 18 residues. Unmatched junction bases numbered 5, after V lost 0 bases and J lost 0 bases. CDR3 amino acids: CASSQDGTSGVSSYEQYF. CDR3 nucleotide sequence: TGTGCCAGCAGCCAAGATGGGACTAGCGGGGTGTCCTCCTACGAGCAGTACTTC.

The rearrangement uses TRBV7-3 and TRBJ2-1, with D perhaps TRBD1 (5 bases). Trimming stripped 5 bases from V and 0 bases from J, with 11 bases between. This CDR3 comprises 15 residues. Germline CDR1 SGHTA, CDR2 FQGTGA. Written as DNA, the CDR3 is TGTGCCAGCAGCCCCGGACACAACTCCTACAATGAGCAGTTCTTC. Translation: CASSPGHNSYNEQFF.

The genes are TRBV11-2 and TRBJ1-6, with 7 bases matching TRBD1. The germline gives CDR1 SGHAT, CDR2 FQNNGV. The CDR3 contains 15 residues. Trimming removed 1 base from V and 10 bases from J; junction bases left unmatched: 7. CDR3 amino acids: CASSLGQGEYSPLHF. The CDR3, as DNA: TGTGCCAGCAGCTTAGGACAGGGTGAATACTCACCCCTCCACTTT.

The rearrangement uses TRBV6-1 and TRBJ2-7, with TRBD1 matching over 8 bases. Germline CDR1 is MNHNS and CDR2 is SASEGT. The CDR3 has 12 amino acids. Losses at the gene ends were 2 bases for V and 8 bases for J; bases not matched to a gene: 2. The CDR3 here is CASSEQGAKQYF. CDR3 nucleotides: TGTGCCAGCAGTGAACAGGGGGCAAAGCAGTACTTC.

V usage is TRBV9 and J usage is TRBJ1-3, with D unresolved. The CDR3 length is 12 residues. Germline CDR1 reads SGDLS; CDR2 reads YYNGEE. V was trimmed by 7 bases and J by 4 bases, leaving 9 bases between them. CDR3 nucleotide sequence: TGTGCCAGCCGCGATCTCGGAAACACCATATATTTT. Its translation: CASRDLGNTIYF.

The rearrangement joins TRBV4-1 to TRBJ1-2, with D possibly TRBD1 on 6 matching bases. The germline V gene encodes CDR1 MGHRA and CDR2 YSYEKL. This CDR3 is built from 15 residues. Trimming removed 5 bases from V and 3 bases from J, with 16 bases in between. This CDR3 is CASSAVGARDYGYTF. CDR3 nucleotides: TGCGCCAGCAGCGCGGTGGGGGCCCGGGACTATGGCTACACCTTC.

The chain couples TRBV11-3 to TRBJ2-7; D perhaps matches TRBD1 (5 bases). The V end was cut by 6 bases, the J end by 2 bases, with 17 bases between. Germline V gene sequence: CDR1 SGHNT, CDR2 YENEEA. The CDR3 length is 15 residues. Here the CDR3 reads CASSIGAAATYEQYF. The DNA for the CDR3 is TGTGCCAGCAGTATAGGGGCAGCCGCTACCTACGAGCAGTACTTC.

This clone came up once. The gene calls are TRBV20-1 and TRBJ1-2; TRBD1 aligns across 8 bases. Germline V gives CDR1 DFQATT, CDR2 SNEGSKA (reference sequence). The V and J ends lost 3 bases and 6 bases, in that order; junction bases with no gene match: 9. This CDR3 is 14 amino acids long. CDR3 region: CSASLIQGADGYTF. CDR3 DNA: TGCAGTGCTAGTCTCATCCAGGGGGCGGATGGCTACACCTTC.

This clone was observed once. The chain recombines TRBV29-1 with TRBJ1-1; D is perhaps TRBD1 (5 bases). The CDR3 covers 15 residues. V was cut by 4 bases and J by 8 bases, with 23 bases left in between. Germline CDR1 and CDR2: SQVTM and ANQGSEA. The CDR3 DNA is TGCAGCGTTGCCCCCGTCTATACAGGCGCGACGGAAGCTTTCTTT. It is translated as CSVAPVYTGATEAFF.

The chain uses TRBV5-5 and TRBJ1-1; 7 bases match TRBD1. Trimming removed 4 bases from V and 3 bases from J; junction bases left unmatched: 12. The V gene's germline CDR1 is SGHKS and CDR2 YYEKEE (reference sequence). The CDR3 has 16 residues. CDR3 sequence (DNA): TGTGCCAGCAGCGTTGGACAGGTGGGTGGCTACACTGAAGCTTTCTTT. Residues: CASSVGQVGGYTEAFF.

The chain employs TRBV20-1 and TRBJ1-1, with TRBD1 matching 9 bases. V was pared by 5 bases and J by 9 bases, with 1 base of the junction left unmatched. This CDR3 is built from 10 residues. Per the germline V gene, CDR1 is DFQATT and CDR2 is SNEGSKA (reference sequence). DNA for the CDR3: TGCAGTGCTTACAGGGGGCAAGCTTTCTTT. Protein sequence: CSAYRGQAFF.